This TCR beta chain was recovered during a study of T cells in Graves' hyperthyroidism and ophthalmopathy. General study results and limits: Blood also carried most thyroid clonotypes expanded above 0.001.

RNA transcripts served as the template for amplifying TCR beta CDR3 regions. The study used the HTBI primer set for a first-round RT-PCR of the TCR CDR3. One entry per CDR3 protein results from TCRdb running MiXCR on the multiplex PCR reads. This sample has hundreds of thousands of distinct CDR3 sequences, with about 14% found just once. A word on this clonotype: Antigen specificity is unknown.

Input material: blood. The TCR was taken from a woman in her 30s with Graves' hyperthyroidism.

This CDR3 is CSASWQLLNYGYTF. The CDR3 region has the DNA TGCAGTGCTAGTTGGCAGCTCTTAAACTATGGCTACACCTTC. V and J are TRBV20-1 and TRBJ1-2; D uncertain. The V gene lost 3 bases and the J gene lost 2 bases, with 13 bases spanning the gap. This CDR3 has 14 amino acids. Germline CDR1 is DFQATT and CDR2 is SNEGSKA (reference sequence).